The rows below give T cell receptor beta chains drawn from one sample of a study of shared clonotypes between healthy human individuals. Generated by immunoSEQ multiplex PCR, the TCRdb table keeps only in-frame clones and is missing some. The table lists nearly 1 million clones, around 80% of them singletons. The sequencing input was memory CD4+ T cells sorted from blood. Receptors originate from a man younger than 35 in good health. CDR3s include the opening cysteine and the closing phenylalanine or tryptophan. D genes are given only for firm matches. Not every row has a clone size; where given, it reads once, few, many or a size class.

TRBD1,TRBJ2-7,NA,TRBV10-3,CAISRGLEQYF,TGTGCCATCAGCAGGGGGCTCGAGCAGTACTTC
NA,TRBJ1-3,NA,TRBV9,CASSGGPELSGNTIYF,TGTGCCAGCAGCGGAGGTCCAGAATTATCTGGAAACACCATATATTTT
TRBD1,TRBJ1-6,NA,TRBV27,CASSLVQGDSPLHF,TGTGCCAGCAGTTTGGTACAGGGGGATTCACCCCTCCACTTT
TRBD1,TRBJ2-7,NA,TRBV4-3,CASSQDLGTVSYEQYF,TGCGCCAGCAGCCAAGATTTGGGGACAGTCTCCTACGAGCAGTACTTC
NA,TRBJ2-7,once,TRBV5-1,CASSPEGSYEQYF,TGCGCCAGCAGCCCGGAAGGCTCCTACGAGCAGTACTTC
NA,TRBJ2-2,NA,TRBV9,CASSVPAGGTGELFF,TGTGCCAGCAGCGTACCAGCGGGTGGGACCGGGGAGCTGTTTTTT
NA,TRBJ1-5,NA,TRBV28,CASRPSSGTYNQPQHF,TGTGCCAGCAGGCCTTCCTCCGGGACTTACAATCAGCCCCAGCATTTT
NA,TRBJ2-7,NA,TRBV2,CASSVKGGEQYF,TGTGCCAGCAGTGTTAAGGGAGGCGAGCAGTACTTC
TRBD2,TRBJ2-1,NA,TRBV5-4,CASSWGLAVYNEQFF,TGTGCCAGCAGCTGGGGACTAGCGGTATACAATGAGCAGTTCTTC
TRBD2,TRBJ2-1,NA,TRBV9,CASSSSGGTYNEQFF,TGTGCCAGCAGCTCTAGCGGGGGGACCTACAATGAGCAGTTCTTC
TRBD2,TRBJ2-7,NA,TRBV6-4,CASSDQRGNRQYF,TGTGCCAGCAGTGACCAGCGGGGGAACCGGCAGTACTTC
TRBD1,TRBJ2-6,NA,TRBV7-3,CASSLRADREGNSGANVLTF,TGTGCCAGCAGCTTACGGGCTGACAGGGAAGGGAACTCTGGGGCCAACGTCCTGACTTTC
NA,TRBJ1-1,NA,TRBV30,CAWSGRVGDTEAFF,TGTGCCTGGAGTGGGAGGGTCGGCGACACTGAAGCTTTCTTT
NA,TRBJ1-1,NA,TRBV28,CASNRGTNTEAFF,TGTGCCAGCAACCGGGGAACAAACACTGAAGCTTTCTTT
TRBD1,TRBJ1-3,NA,TRBV19,CASTPQTGGSGNTIYF,TGTGCCAGTACCCCCCAAACAGGGGGCTCTGGAAACACCATATATTTT
TRBD2,TRBJ2-3,NA,TRBV7-9,CASSINSGRARDTQYF,TGTGCCAGCAGCATCAATAGCGGGAGGGCCAGAGATACGCAGTATTTT
NA,TRBJ2-7,NA,TRBV19,CASSMWGRYEQYF,TGTGCCAGTAGTATGTGGGGAAGATACGAGCAGTACTTC
NA,TRBJ1-5,NA,TRBV5-5,CASSRQSISNQPQHF,TGTGCCAGCAGCCGACAGAGCATTAGCAATCAGCCCCAGCATTTT
NA,TRBJ1-3,NA,TRBV5-4,CASSLAGSGNTIYF,TGTGCCAGCAGCTTGGCAGGGTCTGGAAACACCATATATTTT
NA,TRBJ2-5,NA,TRBV14,CASSPPGGLGGTQYF,TGTGCCAGCAGCCCCCCTGGGGGCTTGGGCGGGACCCAGTACTTC
TRBD1,TRBJ2-3,NA,TRBV4-1,CASSQGQGGPATDTQYF,TGCGCCAGCAGCCAAGGACAGGGGGGGCCAGCCACAGATACGCAGTATTTT
NA,TRBJ1-4,NA,TRBV19,CASRPQGLGNEKLFF,TGTGCCAGTAGACCACAGGGTCTAGGTAATGAAAAACTGTTTTTT
NA,TRBJ2-1,NA,TRBV9,CASSVVTGYNNEQFF,TGTGCCAGCAGCGTAGTGACAGGTTATAACAATGAGCAGTTCTTC
NA,TRBJ2-3,few,TRBV7-2,CASSPRGWDTQYF,TGTGCCAGCAGCCCCCGTGGATGGGATACGCAGTATTTT
NA,TRBJ1-1,few,TRBV7-6,CASSLDSLTQAFF,TGTGCCAGCAGCTTAGATTCCCTAACGCAGGCTTTCTTT
NA,TRBJ2-3,many,TRBV5-1,CASTAGGTDTQYF,TGCGCCAGCACGGCAGGGGGGACAGATACGCAGTATTTT
NA,TRBJ2-3,NA,TRBV5-1,CASGWDSDTQYF,TGCGCCAGCGGTTGGGACTCAGATACGCAGTATTTT
TRBD1,TRBJ2-7,NA,TRBV7-2,CASSTHRGISYEQYF,TGTGCCAGCAGCACCCACAGGGGAATTTCGTACGAGCAGTACTTC
NA,TRBJ1-5,NA,TRBV7-2,CASSLADQPQHF,TGTGCCAGCAGCTTAGCTGATCAGCCCCAGCATTTT
NA,TRBJ2-3,NA,TRBV7-2,CASSLDLSGGLTDTQYF,TGTGCCAGCAGCTTAGATCTATCTGGCGGGCTCACAGATACGCAGTATTTT
TRBD2,TRBJ2-2,NA,TRBV9,CASSGGLPNTGELFF,TGTGCCAGCAGCGGGGGACTACCGAACACCGGGGAGCTGTTTTTT
TRBD1,TRBJ1-2,NA,TRBV11-2,CASSSGQGYGYTF,TGTGCCAGCAGCTCCGGACAGGGGTATGGCTACACCTTC
NA,TRBJ1-3,NA,TRBV6-1,CASSELSLFRTSGNTIYF,TGTGCCAGCAGTGAATTAAGCCTATTCCGGACCTCTGGAAACACCATATATTTT
NA,TRBJ2-6,NA,TRBV9,CASSVVSGANVLTF,TGTGCCAGCAGCGTAGTTTCAGGGGCCAACGTCCTGACTTTC
NA,TRBJ2-6,once,TRBV18,CASSPITFSGANVLTF,TGTGCCAGCTCACCGATCACATTCTCTGGGGCCAACGTCCTGACTTTC
NA,TRBJ2-3,NA,TRBV7-7,CASSLVRGDTQYF,TGTGCTAGCAGCTTAGTCCGGGGAGATACGCAGTATTTT
TRBD1,TRBJ1-3,NA,TRBV7-8,CASSLRNRGEGGNTIYF,TGTGCCAGCAGCTTAAGGAACAGGGGAGAAGGTGGAAACACCATATATTTT
NA,TRBJ2-3,NA,TRBV11-2,CASTLEGLTQYF,TGTGCCAGCACCCTGGAAGGTTTGACGCAGTATTTT
TRBD1,TRBJ1-2,NA,TRBV6-1,CASSLRQGVGGYTF,TGTGCCAGCAGTCTACGACAGGGGGTAGGAGGCTACACCTTC
NA,TRBJ2-2,NA,TRBV27,CASSGTGYNTGELFF,TGTGCCAGCAGCGGAACAGGCTATAACACCGGGGAGCTGTTTTTT